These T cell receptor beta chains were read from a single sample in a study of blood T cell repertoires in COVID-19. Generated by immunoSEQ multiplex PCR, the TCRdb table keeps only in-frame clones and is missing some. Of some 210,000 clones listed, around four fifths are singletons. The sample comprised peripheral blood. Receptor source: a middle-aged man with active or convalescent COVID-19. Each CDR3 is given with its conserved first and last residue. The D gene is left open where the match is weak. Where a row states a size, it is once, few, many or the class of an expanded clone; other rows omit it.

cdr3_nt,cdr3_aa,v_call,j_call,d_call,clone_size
TGTGCCAGCAGTGTCAAAGCCCGAAACACCATATATTTT,CASSVKARNTIYF,TRBV2,TRBJ1-3,NA,NA
TGTGCCAGTAGCGGGAGCCTAAACGAGCAGTACTTC,CASSGSLNEQYF,TRBV11-3,TRBJ2-7,TRBD2,NA
TGTGCCAGCAGCCAAGTTCTCGGAGAGCCCCAGCATTTT,CASSQVLGEPQHF,TRBV3-1/TRBV3-2,TRBJ1-5,NA,once
TGCGCCAGCAGCATACAGGGCGGCCAAGAGACCCAGTACTTC,CASSIQGGQETQYF,TRBV4-1,TRBJ2-5,NA,NA
TGTGCCAGCAGCCAAGATCGTGAGGGGGCAGGGCATAGGAATGAGCAGTTCTTC,CASSQDREGAGHRNEQFF,TRBV3-1/TRBV3-2,TRBJ2-1,TRBD1,NA
TGTGCCAGCAGTCCCCTAAGTCGGGACTACAATGAGCAGTTCTTC,CASSPLSRDYNEQFF,TRBV27,TRBJ2-1,NA,NA
TGTGCCAGCAGTCCCCAGGGGGTTCGCAATCAGCCCCAGCATTTT,CASSPQGVRNQPQHF,TRBV7-2,TRBJ1-5,TRBD1,few
TGTGCCAGCAGTTTACAGGTTTCTCAGCCCCAGCATTTT,CASSLQVSQPQHF,TRBV12-3/TRBV12-4,TRBJ1-5,NA,medium-sized
TGCGCCAGCAGCTTAGGAGGGGAAGAGACCCAGTACTTC,CASSLGGEETQYF,TRBV5-1,TRBJ2-5,NA,NA
TGTGCCAGCAGTCCCGGGACTAGTCTCGAGCAGTACTTC,CASSPGTSLEQYF,TRBV2,TRBJ2-7,TRBD2,NA
TGCAGCGTCATTTTAGCGGGAGTAAGCACCGGGGAGCTGTTTTTT,CSVILAGVSTGELFF,TRBV29-1,TRBJ2-2,TRBD2,once
TGTGCCAGCAGTTTCGACAGGGGGATTGTACGGCAGCCCCAGCATTTT,CASSFDRGIVRQPQHF,TRBV28,TRBJ1-5,TRBD1,NA
TGCAGCGTTCCCCGGACAGGGGGGGAGACCCAGTACTTC,CSVPRTGGETQYF,TRBV29-1,TRBJ2-5,TRBD1,NA
TGTGCCAGCAGTTCTTCCGGGACAGGGGGCGGAAAACTGTTTTTT,CASSSSGTGGGKLFF,TRBV4-2,TRBJ1-4,TRBD1,NA
TGTGCCAGCAGTTCGGACAGCAATGAGCAGTTCTTC,CASSSDSNEQFF,TRBV5-5,TRBJ2-1,NA,few
TGTGCCAGCCGCCCGGGACAGGGGAATAATTCACCCCTCCACTTT,CASRPGQGNNSPLHF,TRBV6-5,TRBJ1-6,TRBD1,NA
TGTGCCTGGCGGGACAGGGGGACGTACGAGCAGTACTTC,CAWRDRGTYEQYF,TRBV30,TRBJ2-7,TRBD1,NA